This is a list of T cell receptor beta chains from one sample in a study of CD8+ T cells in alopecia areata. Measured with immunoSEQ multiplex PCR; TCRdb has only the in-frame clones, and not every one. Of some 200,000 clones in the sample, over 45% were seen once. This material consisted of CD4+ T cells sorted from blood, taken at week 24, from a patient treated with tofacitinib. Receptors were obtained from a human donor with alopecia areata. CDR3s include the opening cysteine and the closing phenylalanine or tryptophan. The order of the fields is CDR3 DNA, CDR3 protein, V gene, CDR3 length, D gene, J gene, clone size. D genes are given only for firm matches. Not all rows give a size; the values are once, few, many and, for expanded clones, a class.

TGCAGCGCCCAGACAGGGACGAATCAGCCCCAGCATTTT,CSAQTGTNQPQHF,TRBV29-1,13,TRBD1,TRBJ1-5,.
TGTGCCAGCAGCCCGGACTGGCAAGAGACCCAGTACTTC,CASSPDWQETQYF,TRBV5-4,13,.,TRBJ2-5,.
TGTGCCACCGGGGCGAGGTCGGGCAATGAGCAGTTCTTC,CATGARSGNEQFF,TRBV19,13,.,TRBJ2-1,.
TGTGCCACAACTAGACTAGCACAGACCGGGGAGCTGTTTTTT,CATTRLAQTGELFF,TRBV6-6,14,TRBD2,TRBJ2-2,.
TGTGCCTGGAGTGTCTTAGGAAAGGAAGCTTTCTTT,CAWSVLGKEAFF,TRBV30,12,.,TRBJ1-1,.
TGCAGCGCCGCGGGACAGGGATACAATGAGCAGTTCTTC,CSAAGQGYNEQFF,TRBV29-1,13,TRBD1,TRBJ2-1,.
TGTGCCAGCAGCTTATTATCCCCAGATACGCAGTATTTT,CASSLLSPDTQYF,TRBV11-2,13,.,TRBJ2-3,.
TGTGCCAGCAGCTTAGACAGGGAACCAAATCAGCCCCAGCATTTT,CASSLDREPNQPQHF,TRBV6-5,15,TRBD1,TRBJ1-5,.
TGTGCCAGCAGCCTTCGGACAGGGCTGGAGTCTGGCTACACCTTC,CASSLRTGLESGYTF,TRBV7-9,15,TRBD1,TRBJ1-2,few
TGCGCCAGCAGCCCCGGACAGGGACGGGAGACCCAGTACTTC,CASSPGQGRETQYF,TRBV5-1,14,TRBD1,TRBJ2-5,once
TGTGCCAGCAGTTTCCGGGACGGGGGAAACATTCAGTACTTC,CASSFRDGGNIQYF,TRBV27,14,.,TRBJ2-4,.
TGCGCCAGCAGCCAAGAATCGGGAGGTCTGGGAACAGATACGCAGTATTTT,CASSQESGGLGTDTQYF,TRBV4-3,17,TRBD2,TRBJ2-3,once
TGTGCCAGCAGGGTCGGGCAGCCCCAGCATTTT,CASRVGQPQHF,TRBV2,11,.,TRBJ1-5,.
TGTGCCAGCAGCTTAGACCGCGCACAGTTGAACGAGCAGTACTTC,CASSLDRAQLNEQYF,TRBV7-9,15,.,TRBJ2-7,.
TGCGCCAGCAGCCAAGTCAGGGGAGAGACCCAGTACTTC,CASSQVRGETQYF,TRBV5-4,13,.,TRBJ2-5,few
TGTGCCGGCCTAATACTAGCGGGGCGGTACGAGCAGTACTTC,CAGLILAGRYEQYF,TRBV30,14,TRBD2,TRBJ2-7,.
TGCGCCAGCAGCTTGCAGGGGCAAGGCGAGCAGTACTTC,CASSLQGQGEQYF,TRBV5-1,13,.,TRBJ2-7,few
TGTGCCAGCAGCCGCCTTATGGTAGCGGGAGCCTTTGAGCAGTTCTTC,CASSRLMVAGAFEQFF,TRBV7-9,16,TRBD2,TRBJ2-1,.